This paragraph covers one T cell receptor (beta chain) sequence. One end of the junction fails to match germline, which may point to a read error. TCR alpha and beta CDR3 regions were amplified from RNA using iRepertoire nested multiplex PCR. TCRdb reprocessed the multiplex PCR reads via MiXCR and lists one record per CDR3 protein. The sample comprises 15,000 to 20,000 distinct CDR3 sequences, more than 45% of which are singletons, and about 40% rests with the top ten. These data belong to a study of glioma-infiltrating T cells. The germline V gene encodes CDR1 DFQATT and CDR2 SNEGSKA (reference sequence). The CDR3 has 12 amino acids.

The rearrangement joins TRBV20-1 to TRBJ1-1; D is undetermined. This TCR derives from a human donor with low-grade glioma or glioblastoma, undergoing nonglioma brain surgery, or in good health (not recorded which). Material for sequencing was glioma tissue, nonneoplastic brain tissue, or PBMCs (not recorded which). CDR3 sequence (DNA): TGTAGTGCTAGAGTAGGCGGTACTGAAGCTTTCTTT. This encodes CSARVGGTEAFF.